The present T cell receptor beta chain was sequenced within a study of radiation and T cells in renal cell carcinoma. Germline-derived CDR1 and CDR2 are SGHDT and YYEEEE. The V and J ends lost 4 bases and 7 bases respectively, with 17 bases between them. This CDR3 region has 14 residues. Time point denoted: blood 4 weeks post-SBRT, at nephrectomy. Treatment denoted: 15 Gy SBRT to primary tumor, nephrectomy 4 weeks later. The tumor was a clear cell renal cell carcinoma. This clone appeared once. Assay used: immunoSEQ multiplex PCR; TCRdb lists only in-frame clones, some missing. The repertoire holds under 200,000 clones, about 87% seen once, with 10% to 12% in the top ten.

The sample was blood, taken from a patient whose treatment included radiotherapy and nephrectomy. The sequence derives from a woman between 45 and 65 years old with renal cell carcinoma. The chain has TRBV5-6 and TRBJ1-2; D remains unclear. CDR3 amino acids: CASSPPFRDGGYTF. For the CDR3, the DNA is TGTGCCAGCAGCCCCCCGTTCCGGGATGGTGGCTACACCTTC.